This T cell receptor beta chain is drawn from a study of long-term antiretroviral therapy in people with HIV. Study-level findings and limits: Blood dating 2004 to 2017 may reflect older ART regimens. Increased diversity was seen after ART, yet it remained lower than in transplant donor controls. The clones with expansion before ART were dominant in the repertoire at all time points.

To note about this clone: What it binds is unknown.

The libraries were made with immunoSEQ v3.0 at survey level. Method: immunoSEQ multiplex PCR; TCRdb's copy keeps in-frame clones and lacks some. The sample contains fewer than 20,000 clones, about 89% of which appear only once. This CDR3 spans 12 amino acids. The V and J ends lost 8 bases and 5 bases respectively, with 12 bases between them. Germline CDR1 WSHSY, CDR2 SAAADI. Amounts of roughly 0.95-11 million cryopreserved PBMC were held in the samples before DNA extraction. The V gene is TRBV10-2, the J gene TRBJ2-5; perhaps TRBD2 as D (6 bases). The source of this sequence is a man aged 40-50 years with HIV. The sample consisted of unsorted PBMCs, taken 0.5 years after starting antiretroviral therapy. This CDR3 is CASASERETQYF. The CDR3 coding sequence is TGCGCCAGCGCTAGCGAAAGGGAGACCCAGTACTTC.